This T cell receptor (beta chain) originates from a study of high-grade serous ovarian cancer treatment subgroups. TCRdb keeps only in-frame clones here, not all; method: immunoSEQ multiplex PCR. Of a few hundred clones listed, more than 60% are singletons. Tumor tissue was taken before any definitive surgery or chemotherapy was given. CDR3 size: 17 residues. CDR1 SGHTA and CDR2 FQGNSA come from the germline V gene. V shed 1 base and J shed 0 bases, with 13 bases lying between them. Study conclusions and caveats: The analyses considered CDR3 and ignored CDR1 and CDR2. Clonal relatedness tracked neoantigen level, and by trend copy number and mutation load. Bulk tumor TCR sequencing gave no spatial information. Same-patient tumor repertoires overlapped at about 0.095 to 0.8; different patients barely overlapped.

This clone came up a few times. Its antigen is not known. V gene TRBV7-2 combines with J gene TRBJ1-5; D gene ambiguous. The clonotype originates from a human donor with high-grade serous ovarian cancer. The sequencing input was tumor tissue. In DNA form, the CDR3 reads TGTGCCAGCAGCTTAGTGGGCCGAAGCGGTAGCAATCAGCCCCAGCATTTT. Amino acid sequence: CASSLVGRSGSNQPQHF.